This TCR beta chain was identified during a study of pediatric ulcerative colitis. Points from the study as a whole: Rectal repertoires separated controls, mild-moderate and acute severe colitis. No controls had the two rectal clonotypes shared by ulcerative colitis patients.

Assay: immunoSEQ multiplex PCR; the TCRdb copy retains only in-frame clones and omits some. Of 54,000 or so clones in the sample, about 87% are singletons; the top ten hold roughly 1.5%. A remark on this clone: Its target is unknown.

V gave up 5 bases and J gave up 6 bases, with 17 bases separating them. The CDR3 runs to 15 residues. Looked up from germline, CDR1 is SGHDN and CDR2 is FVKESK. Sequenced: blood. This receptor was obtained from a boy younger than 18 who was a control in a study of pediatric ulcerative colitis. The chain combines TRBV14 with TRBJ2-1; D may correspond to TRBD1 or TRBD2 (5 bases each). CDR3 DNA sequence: TGTGCCAGCAGCTTCGTACGGGGCTCAGGCAATGAGCAGTTCTTC. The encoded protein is CASSFVRGSGNEQFF.